This T cell receptor beta chain was observed in a study of CD8+ T cells in alopecia areata. Study information: Those receiving the skin were roughly 6-11-week-old female C3H/HeJ mice, whose grafts came from approximately 6-12-month-old C3H/HeJ donors with spontaneous alopecia. Study-level results: More clonal than normal scalp was lesional scalp, particularly alopecia totalis/universalis.

Details on this clone: As yet, its antigen is unknown. Gene names denote mouse genes. The read falls 4 residues short of the CDR3 end, and the missing part is taken from the germline J gene.

Extracted RNA was reverse transcribed into cDNA, the sequencing template. Using immunoSEQ multiplex PCR, the repertoire was profiled, and TCRdb retains in-frame clones only, with some absent. In total the sample includes some 120,000 clones, none of them seen once. Trimming took 2 bases from V and 0 from J, leaving 13 bases between them. The CDR3 is made up of 16 amino acids. Germline CDR1 reads NSQYPW; CDR2 reads LRSPGD (reference sequence). This receptor was obtained from a C3H/HeJ mouse with alopecia areata. The MHC haplotype of the strain is H2-k. Sequencing was done on a sample of lesional skin. The genes are TRBV1 and TRBJ1-2; possibly TRBD1 for D (6 bases). CDR3 amino acids: CTCSANRDTTNSDYTF. The CDR3 bases that were read are TGCACCTGCAGTGCAAACCGGGACACCACAAACTCC.